These T cell receptor beta chains were read from a single sample in a study of T cell responses to AZD1222 COVID-19 vaccine. Produced via immunoSEQ multiplex PCR; TCRdb's table is partial and in-frame only. In the table there are 150,000 or so clones, about 87% of which are singletons. Specimen: peripheral blood, collected on day 0 of MenACWY control vaccination. These receptor sequences come from an adult in good health. CDR3s include the opening cysteine and the closing phenylalanine or tryptophan. The order of the fields is CDR3 DNA, CDR3 protein, V gene, J gene, clone size, D gene. A D gene is named only where the DNA matches it firmly. Size is omitted from some rows. Given values are once, few, many or a class for expanded clones.

CDR3nt: TGTGCCAGCAGTTTCGGTAGAAGCTCCTACGAGCAGTACTTC
CDR3aa: CASSFGRSSYEQYF
v_gene: TRBV28
j_gene: TRBJ2-7
abundance: NA
d_gene: NA

CDR3nt: TGTGCCAGCTCGCCGGGACTAAACAATCAGCCCCAGCATTTT
CDR3aa: CASSPGLNNQPQHF
v_gene: TRBV18
j_gene: TRBJ1-5
abundance: NA
d_gene: NA

CDR3nt: TGTGCCAGCAACCTCAATCAGCCCCAGCATTTT
CDR3aa: CASNLNQPQHF
v_gene: TRBV5-8
j_gene: TRBJ1-5
abundance: NA
d_gene: NA

CDR3nt: TGCGCCAGCAGCCAAGATACAGGGACAGGCCTGAACTATGGCTACACCTTC
CDR3aa: CASSQDTGTGLNYGYTF
v_gene: TRBV4-3
j_gene: TRBJ1-2
abundance: NA
d_gene: TRBD1

CDR3nt: TGTGCCAGCAGTCCGCAGGGGGTCAATGAGCAGTTCTTC
CDR3aa: CASSPQGVNEQFF
v_gene: TRBV12-3/TRBV12-4
j_gene: TRBJ2-1
abundance: NA
d_gene: TRBD1

CDR3nt: TGTGCCAGCAGCGTAGGGCTAGCTTTCTCCTACGAGCAGTACTTC
CDR3aa: CASSVGLAFSYEQYF
v_gene: TRBV9
j_gene: TRBJ2-7
abundance: once
d_gene: NA

CDR3nt: TGTGCCAGCAGTCCCGGGGGGGAGACCCAGTACTTC
CDR3aa: CASSPGGETQYF
v_gene: TRBV6-6
j_gene: TRBJ2-5
abundance: NA
d_gene: TRBD2

CDR3nt: TGTGCCAGCAGCCTAAGGGACACAGCTAACTATGGCTACACCTTC
CDR3aa: CASSLRDTANYGYTF
v_gene: TRBV9
j_gene: TRBJ1-2
abundance: NA
d_gene: NA

CDR3nt: TGTGCCAGCAGCGAGACTAGCGGGAAGCGCGAGCAGTACTTC
CDR3aa: CASSETSGKREQYF
v_gene: TRBV5-4
j_gene: TRBJ2-7
abundance: NA
d_gene: TRBD2

CDR3nt: TGTGCCAGCAGTCGTCCGGACGGGGCCTACGAGCAGTACTTC
CDR3aa: CASSRPDGAYEQYF
v_gene: TRBV6-5
j_gene: TRBJ2-7
abundance: NA
d_gene: NA

CDR3nt: TGTGCCAGCACGGGGGGGGCTAATCAGCCCCAGCATTTT
CDR3aa: CASTGGANQPQHF
v_gene: TRBV21-1
j_gene: TRBJ1-5
abundance: NA
d_gene: NA

CDR3nt: TGTGCCAGCAGCAGTTCTATCGACGGGGAGCTGTTTTTT
CDR3aa: CASSSSIDGELFF
v_gene: TRBV7-3
j_gene: TRBJ2-2
abundance: NA
d_gene: NA

CDR3nt: TGTGCCAGCAGCTTAGAATTGGGGGCGGGCGGAAACACCATATATTTT
CDR3aa: CASSLELGAGGNTIYF
v_gene: TRBV11-2
j_gene: TRBJ1-3
abundance: NA
d_gene: NA

CDR3nt: TGTGCCAGCAGCTACCCCCAGTCCGGCCTACCGTTCTACGAGCAGTACTTC
CDR3aa: CASSYPQSGLPFYEQYF
v_gene: TRBV7-9
j_gene: TRBJ2-7
abundance: NA
d_gene: NA

CDR3nt: TGTGCCAGCAGCTTAGGAGGGGGCGTCTCCTATAATTCACCCCTCCACTTT
CDR3aa: CASSLGGGVSYNSPLHF
v_gene: TRBV13
j_gene: TRBJ1-6
abundance: NA
d_gene: TRBD1

CDR3nt: TGTGCCAGCTCACCGCCTGGGGGGGCTAACTATGGCTACACCTTC
CDR3aa: CASSPPGGANYGYTF
v_gene: TRBV18
j_gene: TRBJ1-2
abundance: NA
d_gene: NA

CDR3nt: TGCAGGGTTACGGACACTGAAGCTTTCTTT
CDR3aa: CRVTDTEAFF
v_gene: TRBV20-1
j_gene: TRBJ1-1
abundance: NA
d_gene: NA

CDR3nt: TGCGCCAGCAGCCGAGCCGGGTGGAACTATGGCTACACCTTC
CDR3aa: CASSRAGWNYGYTF
v_gene: TRBV4-1
j_gene: TRBJ1-2
abundance: NA
d_gene: NA

CDR3nt: TGTGCCAGTAGTTCACAGGGGGCGGGGACCGGGGAGCTGTTTTTT
CDR3aa: CASSSQGAGTGELFF
v_gene: TRBV19
j_gene: TRBJ2-2
abundance: NA
d_gene: TRBD1

CDR3nt: TGTGCCAGCAGCTTGGACCTTTTGAGGGGGAATTCACCCCTCCACTTT
CDR3aa: CASSLDLLRGNSPLHF
v_gene: TRBV7-2
j_gene: TRBJ1-6
abundance: NA
d_gene: NA

CDR3nt: TGCAGCGTCGACCTTCTTGGACAGGTTGAATATGGCTACACCTTC
CDR3aa: CSVDLLGQVEYGYTF
v_gene: TRBV29-1
j_gene: TRBJ1-2
abundance: NA
d_gene: TRBD1

CDR3nt: TGCGCCAGCAGCTGGAGCTCGGGACAGGAGTTTCCCCAGCATTTT
CDR3aa: CASSWSSGQEFPQHF
v_gene: TRBV5-1
j_gene: TRBJ1-5
abundance: once
d_gene: TRBD1

CDR3nt: TGTGCCAGCAGTTTATATGCGGACGAGCAGTACTTC
CDR3aa: CASSLYADEQYF
v_gene: TRBV12-3/TRBV12-4
j_gene: TRBJ2-7
abundance: NA
d_gene: NA

CDR3nt: TGTGCCAGCAGCAATCGTTTAGGTGGCTACACCTTC
CDR3aa: CASSNRLGGYTF
v_gene: TRBV6-5
j_gene: TRBJ1-2
abundance: NA
d_gene: NA

CDR3nt: TGTGCCAGCAGCTTGGCGGAGAACACCATATATTTT
CDR3aa: CASSLAENTIYF
v_gene: TRBV5-6
j_gene: TRBJ1-3
abundance: NA
d_gene: NA

CDR3nt: TGTGCCAGCAGTCCCCCAGGGGGCACTGAAGCTTTCTTT
CDR3aa: CASSPPGGTEAFF
v_gene: TRBV27
j_gene: TRBJ1-1
abundance: NA
d_gene: TRBD1

CDR3nt: TGTGCCAGCAACGGGCAGTTCTATGGCTACACCTTC
CDR3aa: CASNGQFYGYTF
v_gene: TRBV2
j_gene: TRBJ1-2
abundance: NA
d_gene: NA

CDR3nt: TGCGCCAGCCGGACAGGGGATACAGATACGCAGTATTTT
CDR3aa: CASRTGDTDTQYF
v_gene: TRBV5-1
j_gene: TRBJ2-3
abundance: few
d_gene: TRBD1

CDR3nt: TGTGCCAGCAGCGCCCGGGGCTCTAGCAATCAGCCCCAGCATTTT
CDR3aa: CASSARGSSNQPQHF
v_gene: TRBV6-6
j_gene: TRBJ1-5
abundance: few
d_gene: NA

CDR3nt: TGTGCCAGCAGTTCTAAGACTAGCGGGAAAGAGACCCAGTACTTC
CDR3aa: CASSSKTSGKETQYF
v_gene: TRBV6-5
j_gene: TRBJ2-5
abundance: NA
d_gene: TRBD2

CDR3nt: TGTGCCAGTACCCCAACCGTTGTGGGACGGAGATATGGCTACACCTTC
CDR3aa: CASTPTVVGRRYGYTF
v_gene: TRBV5-6
j_gene: TRBJ1-2
abundance: NA
d_gene: NA

CDR3nt: TGTGCCAGCAGCTTTTTGAGCACCCTCACCGGGGAGCTGTTTTTT
CDR3aa: CASSFLSTLTGELFF
v_gene: TRBV7-2
j_gene: TRBJ2-2
abundance: NA
d_gene: NA

CDR3nt: TGTGCCAGCAGTTCCGATAGGGGCCACCGGGACGCCGGGGAGCTGTTTTTT
CDR3aa: CASSSDRGHRDAGELFF
v_gene: TRBV28
j_gene: TRBJ2-2
abundance: NA
d_gene: NA

CDR3nt: TGCGCCAGCAGCTTGGAATGGACGGCCAATTCACCCCTCCACTTT
CDR3aa: CASSLEWTANSPLHF
v_gene: TRBV5-1
j_gene: TRBJ1-6
abundance: NA
d_gene: NA

CDR3nt: TGTGCCAGCAGTGACTCCCCAGGGGATGGCACCGGGGAGCTGTTTTTT
CDR3aa: CASSDSPGDGTGELFF
v_gene: TRBV6-4
j_gene: TRBJ2-2
abundance: NA
d_gene: NA

CDR3nt: TGCGCCAGCAGCCACCGAGGGGGCTACACCTTC
CDR3aa: CASSHRGGYTF
v_gene: TRBV4-1
j_gene: TRBJ1-2
abundance: NA
d_gene: NA

CDR3nt: TGTGCCAGCACCAATTGGAGGGGTGGAGAGAACACCGGGGAGCTGTTTTTT
CDR3aa: CASTNWRGGENTGELFF
v_gene: TRBV7-9
j_gene: TRBJ2-2
abundance: NA
d_gene: NA

CDR3nt: TGTGCCAGCAGTTACTCTGGCCCAGGGAACACTGAAGCTTTCTTT
CDR3aa: CASSYSGPGNTEAFF
v_gene: TRBV6-6
j_gene: TRBJ1-1
abundance: few
d_gene: NA

CDR3nt: TGTGCCAGCAGCTCCATACCCATGAACACTGAAGCTTTCTTT
CDR3aa: CASSSIPMNTEAFF
v_gene: TRBV11-1
j_gene: TRBJ1-1
abundance: once
d_gene: NA

CDR3nt: TGTGCCAGCAGCCCTGCCGGACAGCGTGGAAACACCATATATTTT
CDR3aa: CASSPAGQRGNTIYF
v_gene: TRBV7-2
j_gene: TRBJ1-3
abundance: NA
d_gene: NA

CDR3nt: TGTGCCAGCAGCTTAGTGGACGGCAGGGGGCCCGGCCGCGCTGAAGCTTTCTTT
CDR3aa: CASSLVDGRGPGRAEAFF
v_gene: TRBV7-9
j_gene: TRBJ1-1
abundance: once
d_gene: TRBD1

CDR3nt: TGTGCCAGTAGTATCTCCGGGACCAGCGGGCAGTACTTC
CDR3aa: CASSISGTSGQYF
v_gene: TRBV19
j_gene: TRBJ2-7
abundance: NA
d_gene: NA